This passage covers 17 T cell receptor beta chains from one sample sequenced in a study of T cells in Graves' hyperthyroidism and ophthalmopathy. Authors of the study amplified TCR beta CDR3 regions from RNA transcripts. In the first-round RT-PCR of the TCR CDR3, the HTBI primer set was used. MiXCR, applied by TCRdb to the multiplex PCR reads, yields one record per CDR3 protein. The sample includes around 340,000 distinct CDR3 sequences, less than 20% seen only once; the top ten take about 14%. Material: blood. Source of these receptors: a woman aged 40 to 49 with Graves' ophthalmopathy.

This clonotype was observed at least ten times. The chain carries TRBV6-1 and TRBJ2-4, with D unresolved. CDR1 and CDR2 from the germline V gene are MNHNS and SASEGT. There are 13 residues in the CDR3. Trimming took 4 bases from V and 5 from J, leaving 9 bases between them. Here the CDR3 DNA reads TGTGCCAGCAGTGCGCAGGTCCAAAACATTCAGTACTTC. Translation gives CASSAQVQNIQYF.

This clonotype was seen repeatedly, ten times or more. The V and J genes are TRBV5-1 and TRBJ1-2; maybe TRBD1 (5 bases). Germline lookup yields CDR1 SGHRS and CDR2 YFSETQ. Between the trimmed V and J ends, which lost 3 bases and 1 base, there was a span of 10 bases. The CDR3 covers 14 residues. The CDR3 sequence is CASSWTRDNYGYTF. The CDR3 coding sequence is TGCGCCAGCAGCTGGACACGGGATAACTATGGCTACACCTTC.

Ten or more counts support this clonotype. The chain joins TRBV7-9 to TRBJ1-5; D not resolved. V gave up 3 bases and J gave up 0 bases, with 9 bases separating them. This CDR3 is built from 15 residues. CDR1 is SEHNR and CDR2 is FQNEAQ in the germline V gene (reference sequence). CDR3 loop: CASSLGDYSNQPQHF. The CDR3 DNA reads as TGTGCCAGCAGCTTGGGAGATTATAGCAATCAGCCCCAGCATTTT.

This clonotype was found many times. The chain links TRBV20-1 to TRBJ2-7; D remains ambiguous. The CDR3 runs 16 residues. The V end lost 3 bases, the J end lost 0 bases, and 18 bases lay between the germline ends. Germline V gene data show CDR1 as DFQATT and CDR2 as SNEGSKA (reference sequence). As DNA, the CDR3 is TGCAGTGCTAGTCTCCCGATCACTACACCCTCCTACGAGCAGTACTTC. Its protein is CSASLPITTPSYEQYF.

Comments on this clonotype: A read error may account for a junction end that differs from germline. J is TRBJ2-7 and V is TRBV28, with 9 nucleotides matching TRBD2. Germline values: CDR1 MDHEN, CDR2 SYDVKM. CDR3 length: 15 residues. For the CDR3, the DNA is TGTGCCAGCAGCCCCAGGACTAGCGCTCGCTACCAGCAGTACTTC. It specifies CASSPRTSARYQQYF.

V is TRBV7-2 and J is TRBJ2-5; no clear D gene. Germline CDR1 is SGHTA and CDR2 is FQGNSA. The CDR3 consists of 14 residues. V dropped 5 bases and J dropped 0 bases, with 10 bases sitting between them. CDR3 bases: TGTGCCAGCAGCCCCCCTCGGGACCAAGAGACCCAGTACTTC. It encodes CASSPPRDQETQYF.

This clonotype was seen more than once but under ten times. This sequence may be a read error, since a much larger clone differs from it by one base. CDR3 nucleotides: TGTGCCAGCAGCACCCAGACTAGCGGGATCTCCCGCGAGCAGTACTTC. Amino acids: CASSTQTSGISREQYF. The chain is built from TRBV13 and TRBJ2-7; 11 nucleotides line up with TRBD2. The germline V gene encodes CDR1 PRHDT and CDR2 FYEKMQ (reference sequence). V shed 5 bases and J 6 bases; nucleotides not matched to a gene: 12. CDR3 length equals 16 residues.

This clonotype was seen ten or more times. This chain links TRBV11-2 with TRBJ2-7; D gene ambiguous. CDR3 length: 14 amino acids. Germline V gene data show CDR1 as SGHAT and CDR2 as FQNNGV. Trimming removed 4 bases from V and 6 bases from J, with 16 bases in between. Here the CDR3 DNA reads TGTGCCAGCAGCTCAGGCATGGGTCTCGCCGAGCAGTACTTC. This gives the protein CASSSGMGLAEQYF.

This clonotype was seen many times. The J gene is TRBJ2-2, the V gene TRBV12-3 or TRBV12-4; TRBD1 matches 8 bases. The junction had 7 bases not matched to a gene; V was cut back by 6 bases and J by 4 bases. This CDR3 contains 15 residues. CDR3 loop: CASSSRQGFTGELFF. In DNA, the CDR3 is TGTGCCAGCAGCTCCAGACAGGGGTTCACCGGGGAGCTGTTTTTT.

A few counts support this clonotype. The gene calls are TRBV29-1 and TRBJ2-2; tentative D call: TRBD2 (6 bases). The length of the CDR3 is 13 residues. The germline V gene encodes CDR1 SQVTM and CDR2 ANQGSEA. The germline V and J ends were trimmed by 6 bases and 5 bases, with 13 bases remaining between them. The CDR3 bases are TGCAGCGTGCCATCGGGAGAGACCGGGGAGCTGTTTTTT. Its translation is CSVPSGETGELFF.

This clonotype was counted ten times or more. V usage is TRBV11-2 and J usage is TRBJ1-2, with D possibly being TRBD1 (5 bases). V was shortened by 5 bases and J by 5 bases, with 21 bases between the two germline ends. From germline, CDR1 is SGHAT and CDR2 FQNNGV. The CDR3 runs 16 residues. The CDR3 loop reads CASSRPGGLARYGYTF. DNA of the CDR3: TGTGCCAGCAGCCGACCCGGGGGGTTGGCCCGATATGGCTACACCTTC.

At least ten counts were recorded for this clonotype. The chain couples TRBV7-9 to TRBJ2-7, with a weak D call TRBD1 (6 bases). CDR1 SEHNR and CDR2 FQNEAQ come from the germline V gene (reference sequence). The length of the CDR3 is 12 residues. V was trimmed by 6 bases and J by 7 bases, leaving 13 bases between them. The CDR3 bases are TGTGCCAGCAGGGGGGCCTCCGGAGAGCAGTACTTC. Amino acids: CASRGASGEQYF.

This clonotype was found many times. The chain links TRBV30 to TRBJ2-2; TRBD2 agrees at 11 bases. The V and J ends lost 2 bases and 6 bases, in that order; junction bases with no gene match: 8. The CDR3 is 16 amino acids. The germline V gene encodes CDR1 GTSNPN and CDR2 SVGIG (reference sequence). The CDR3 DNA reads as TGTGCCTGGAGTCCACGACTAGCGGGACGGGCCGGGGAGCTGTTTTTT. Translation gives CAWSPRLAGRAGELFF.

This clonotype was observed at least ten times. The rearrangement uses TRBV27 and TRBJ2-7, with TRBD1 identical over 9 bases. The CDR3 has 17 amino acids. CDR1 is MNHEY, CDR2 SMNVEV, per germline (reference sequence). The junction had 8 bases not matched to a gene; V was cut back by 0 bases and J by 2 bases. CDR3 residues: CASSLSVTRDRAYEQYF. DNA for the CDR3: TGTGCCAGCAGTTTATCCGTAACCCGGGACAGGGCCTACGAGCAGTACTTC.

This clonotype has at least ten counts. The rearrangement links TRBV27 to TRBJ1-6, with D unresolved. CDR3 length equals 12 residues. Trimming shortened V by 3 bases and J by 8 bases, and 5 bases separated the two germline ends. Germline V lookup: CDR1 MNHEY, CDR2 SMNVEV (reference sequence). The DNA for the CDR3 is TGTGCCAGCAGTTTCGGCGATTCACCCCTCCACTTT. It is translated as CASSFGDSPLHF.

Only one count was recorded for this clonotype. This chain joins TRBV20-1 and TRBJ2-7; D ambiguous. V lost 6 bases and J lost 4, with 10 bases in between. Germline CDR1 reads DFQATT; CDR2 reads SNEGSKA (reference sequence). The CDR3 consists of 11 residues. For the CDR3, the DNA is TGCAGTGCCCCGGGTCCTTACGAGCAGTACTTC. It specifies CSAPGPYEQYF.

At least ten counts were recorded for this clonotype. The chain is built from TRBV4-1 and TRBJ2-7, with D unresolved. CDR3 length: 14 amino acids. The V end lost 4 bases, the J end lost 5 bases, and 15 bases lay between the germline ends. Germline V gene sequence: CDR1 MGHRA, CDR2 YSYEKL. CDR3 coding DNA: TGCGCCAGCAGCCTGACCTCGAACACCAACGAGCAGTACTTC. Its protein is CASSLTSNTNEQYF.